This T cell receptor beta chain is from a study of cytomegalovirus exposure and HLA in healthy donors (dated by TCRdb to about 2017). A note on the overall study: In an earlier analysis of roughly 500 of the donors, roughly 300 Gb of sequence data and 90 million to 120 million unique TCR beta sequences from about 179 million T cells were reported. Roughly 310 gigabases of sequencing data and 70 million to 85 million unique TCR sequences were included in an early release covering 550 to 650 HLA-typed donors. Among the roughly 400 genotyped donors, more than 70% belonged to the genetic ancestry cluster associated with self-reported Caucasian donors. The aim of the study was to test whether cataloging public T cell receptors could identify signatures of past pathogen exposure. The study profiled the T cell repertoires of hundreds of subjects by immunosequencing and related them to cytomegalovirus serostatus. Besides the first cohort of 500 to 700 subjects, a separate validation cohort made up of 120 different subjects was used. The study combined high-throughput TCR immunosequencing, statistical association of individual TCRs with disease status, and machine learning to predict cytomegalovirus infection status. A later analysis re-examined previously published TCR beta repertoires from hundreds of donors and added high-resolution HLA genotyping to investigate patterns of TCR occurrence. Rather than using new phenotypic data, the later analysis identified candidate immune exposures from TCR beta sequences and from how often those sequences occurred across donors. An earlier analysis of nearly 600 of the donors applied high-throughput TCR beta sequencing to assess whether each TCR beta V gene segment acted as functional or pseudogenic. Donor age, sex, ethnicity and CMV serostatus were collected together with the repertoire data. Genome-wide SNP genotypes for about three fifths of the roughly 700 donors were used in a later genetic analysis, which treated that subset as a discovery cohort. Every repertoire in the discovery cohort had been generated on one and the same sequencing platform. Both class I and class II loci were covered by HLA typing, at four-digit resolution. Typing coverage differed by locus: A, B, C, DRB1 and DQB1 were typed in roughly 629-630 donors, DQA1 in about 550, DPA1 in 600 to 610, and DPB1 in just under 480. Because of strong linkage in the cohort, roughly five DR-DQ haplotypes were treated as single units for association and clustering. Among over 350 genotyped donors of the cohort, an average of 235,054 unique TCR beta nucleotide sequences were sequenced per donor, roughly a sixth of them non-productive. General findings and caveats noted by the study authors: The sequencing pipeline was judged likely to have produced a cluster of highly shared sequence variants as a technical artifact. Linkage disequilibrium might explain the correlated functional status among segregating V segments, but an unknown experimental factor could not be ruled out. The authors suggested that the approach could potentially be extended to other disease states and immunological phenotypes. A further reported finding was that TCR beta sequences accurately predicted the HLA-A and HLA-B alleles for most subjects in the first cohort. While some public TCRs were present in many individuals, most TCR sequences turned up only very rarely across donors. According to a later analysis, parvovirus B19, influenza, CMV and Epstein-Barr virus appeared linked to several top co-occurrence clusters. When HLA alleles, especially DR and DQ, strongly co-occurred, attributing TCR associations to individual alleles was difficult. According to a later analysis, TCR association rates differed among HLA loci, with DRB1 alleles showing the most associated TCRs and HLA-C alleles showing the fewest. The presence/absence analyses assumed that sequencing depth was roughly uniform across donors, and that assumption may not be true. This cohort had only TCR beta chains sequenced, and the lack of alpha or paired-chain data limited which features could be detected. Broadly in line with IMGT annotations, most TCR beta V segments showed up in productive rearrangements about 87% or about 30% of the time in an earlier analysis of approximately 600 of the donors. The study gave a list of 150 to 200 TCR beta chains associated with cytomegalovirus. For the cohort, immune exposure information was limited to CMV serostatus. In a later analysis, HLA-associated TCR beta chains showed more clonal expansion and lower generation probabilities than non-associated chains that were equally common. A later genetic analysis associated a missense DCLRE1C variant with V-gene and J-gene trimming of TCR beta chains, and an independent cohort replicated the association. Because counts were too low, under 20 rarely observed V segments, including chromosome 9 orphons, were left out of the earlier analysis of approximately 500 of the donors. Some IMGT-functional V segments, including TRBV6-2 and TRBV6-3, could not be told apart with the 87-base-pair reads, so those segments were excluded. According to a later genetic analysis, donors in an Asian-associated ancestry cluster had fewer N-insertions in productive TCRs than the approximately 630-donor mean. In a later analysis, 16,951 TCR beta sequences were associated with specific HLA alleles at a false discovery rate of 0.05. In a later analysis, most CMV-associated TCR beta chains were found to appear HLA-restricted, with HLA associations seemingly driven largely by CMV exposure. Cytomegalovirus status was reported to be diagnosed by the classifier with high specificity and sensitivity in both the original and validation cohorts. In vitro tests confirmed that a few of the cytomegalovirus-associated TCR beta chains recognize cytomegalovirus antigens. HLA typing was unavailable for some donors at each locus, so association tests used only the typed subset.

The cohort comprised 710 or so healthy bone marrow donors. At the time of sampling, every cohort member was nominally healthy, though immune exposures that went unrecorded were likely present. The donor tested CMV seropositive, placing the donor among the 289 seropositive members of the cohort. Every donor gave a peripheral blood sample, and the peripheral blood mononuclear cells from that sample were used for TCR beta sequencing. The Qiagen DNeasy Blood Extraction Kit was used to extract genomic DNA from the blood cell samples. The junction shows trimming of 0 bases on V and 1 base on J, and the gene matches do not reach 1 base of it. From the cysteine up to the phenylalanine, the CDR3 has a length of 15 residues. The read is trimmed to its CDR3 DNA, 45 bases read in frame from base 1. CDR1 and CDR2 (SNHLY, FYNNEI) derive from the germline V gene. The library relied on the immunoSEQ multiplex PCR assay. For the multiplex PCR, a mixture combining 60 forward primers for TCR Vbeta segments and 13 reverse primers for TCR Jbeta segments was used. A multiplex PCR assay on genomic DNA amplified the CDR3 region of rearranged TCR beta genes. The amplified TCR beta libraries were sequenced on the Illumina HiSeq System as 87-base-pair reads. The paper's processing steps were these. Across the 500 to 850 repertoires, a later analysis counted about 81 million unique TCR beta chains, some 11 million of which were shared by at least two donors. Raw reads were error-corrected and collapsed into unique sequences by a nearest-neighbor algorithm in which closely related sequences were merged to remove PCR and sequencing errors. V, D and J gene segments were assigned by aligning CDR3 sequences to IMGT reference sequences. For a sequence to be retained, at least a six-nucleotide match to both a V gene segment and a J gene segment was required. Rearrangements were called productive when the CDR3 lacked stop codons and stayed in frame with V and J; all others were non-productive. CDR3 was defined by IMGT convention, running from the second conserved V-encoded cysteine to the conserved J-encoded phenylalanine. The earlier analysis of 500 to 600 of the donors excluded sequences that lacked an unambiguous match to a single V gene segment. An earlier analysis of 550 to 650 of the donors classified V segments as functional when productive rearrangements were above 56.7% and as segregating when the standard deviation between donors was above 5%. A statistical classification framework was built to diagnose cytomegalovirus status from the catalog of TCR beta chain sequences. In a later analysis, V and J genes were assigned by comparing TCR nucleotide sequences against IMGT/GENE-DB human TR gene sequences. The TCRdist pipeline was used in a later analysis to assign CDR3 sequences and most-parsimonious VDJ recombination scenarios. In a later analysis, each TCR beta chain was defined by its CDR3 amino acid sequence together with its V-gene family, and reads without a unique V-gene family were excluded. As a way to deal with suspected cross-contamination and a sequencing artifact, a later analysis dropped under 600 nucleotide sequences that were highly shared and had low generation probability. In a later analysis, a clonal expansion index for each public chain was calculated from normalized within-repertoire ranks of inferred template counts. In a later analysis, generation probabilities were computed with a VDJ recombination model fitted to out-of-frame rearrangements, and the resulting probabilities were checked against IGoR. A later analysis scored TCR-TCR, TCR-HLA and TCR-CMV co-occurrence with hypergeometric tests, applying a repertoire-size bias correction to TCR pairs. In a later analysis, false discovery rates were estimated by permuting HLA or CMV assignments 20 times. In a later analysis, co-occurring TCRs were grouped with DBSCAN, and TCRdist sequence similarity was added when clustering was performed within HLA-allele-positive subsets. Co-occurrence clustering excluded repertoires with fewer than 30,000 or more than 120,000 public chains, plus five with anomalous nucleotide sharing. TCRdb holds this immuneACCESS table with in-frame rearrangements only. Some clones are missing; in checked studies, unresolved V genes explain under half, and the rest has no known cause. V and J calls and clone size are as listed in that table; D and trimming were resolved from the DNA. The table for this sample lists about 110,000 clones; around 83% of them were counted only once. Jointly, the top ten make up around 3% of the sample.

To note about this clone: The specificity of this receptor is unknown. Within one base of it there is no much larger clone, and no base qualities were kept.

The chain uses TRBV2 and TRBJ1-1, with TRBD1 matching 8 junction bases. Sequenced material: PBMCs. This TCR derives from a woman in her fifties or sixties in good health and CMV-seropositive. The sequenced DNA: TGTGCCAGCAGTGAAGCCGGGACAGGGAACACTGAAGCTTTCTTT. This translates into CASSEAGTGNTEAFF. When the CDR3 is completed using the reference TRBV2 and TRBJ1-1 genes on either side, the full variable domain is EPEVTQTPSHQVTQMGQEVILRCVPISNHLYFYWYRQILGQKVEFLVSFYNNEISEKSEIFDDQFSVERPDGSNFTLKIRSTKLEDSAMYFCASSEAGTGNTEAFFGQGTRLTVV.